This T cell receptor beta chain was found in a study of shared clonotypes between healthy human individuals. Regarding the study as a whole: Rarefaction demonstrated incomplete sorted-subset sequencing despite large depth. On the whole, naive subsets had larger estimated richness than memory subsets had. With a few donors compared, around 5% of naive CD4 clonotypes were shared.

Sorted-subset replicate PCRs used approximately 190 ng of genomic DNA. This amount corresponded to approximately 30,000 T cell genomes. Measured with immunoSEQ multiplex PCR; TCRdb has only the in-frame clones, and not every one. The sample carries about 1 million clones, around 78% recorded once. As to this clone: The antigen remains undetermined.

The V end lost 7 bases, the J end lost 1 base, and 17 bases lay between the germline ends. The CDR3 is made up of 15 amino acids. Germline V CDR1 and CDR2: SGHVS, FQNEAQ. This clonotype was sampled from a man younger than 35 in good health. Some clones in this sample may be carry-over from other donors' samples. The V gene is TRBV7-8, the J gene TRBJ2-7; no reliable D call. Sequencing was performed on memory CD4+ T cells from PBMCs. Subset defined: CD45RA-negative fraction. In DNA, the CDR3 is TGTGCCAGCAAGGAAAGCTTTCATCGATCCTACGAGCAGTACTTC. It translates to CASKESFHRSYEQYF.